This T cell receptor (beta chain) was observed in a study of T cell repertoires in cytomegalovirus infection. Study as a whole: Public signatures in TCR beta pointed to CMV infection and matching HLA type.

TCRdb re-called the reads through MiXCR, storing one row per CDR3 protein. The repertoire includes some 310,000 distinct CDR3 sequences, approximately 25% of them detected once, and more than 10% sits in the top ten. Regarding this clonotype: Its matching antigen is unknown.

The CDR3 has 17 residues. The V end lost 2 bases, the J end lost 8 bases, and 22 bases lay between the germline ends. Germline assignment: CDR1 LGHNA and CDR2 YSLEER. Study conclusions and caveats: Adding up the frequency of public TCR beta families identified people who carried CMV plus the relevant HLA.

J is TRBJ1-5 and V is TRBV4-3, with D possibly matching TRBD1 (5 bases). Sequencing used cultured PBMCs, obtained from culture after CMV antigen stimulation. This receptor was identified in a human donor in good health (CMV status not recorded). Some clones in this sample may be carry-over from other donors' samples. Written as DNA, the CDR3 is TGCGCCAGCAGCCAACCCATTCGGACATCCGCAAGGAAGCCCCAGCATTTT. Encoded protein: CASSQPIRTSARKPQHF.